This T cell receptor beta chain emerged from a study of blood T cells in healthy people across ages. Findings and limits, study-wide: The percentage of naive T cells correlated strongly with TCR beta diversity.

CDR3 length: 15 residues. Germline assignment: CDR1 LGHNA and CDR2 YNFKEQ. Deletions cut 2 bases from V and 1 base from J, with 12 bases between. With respect to this clonotype: Its antigen is not identified.

The authors ran a second PCR of roughly 6 to 12 cycles using a sample-barcoded 5' primer and a J-beta primer mix. TCRdb re-analysed the 5' RACE reads in MiXCR, keeping a single row per CDR3 protein. The sample lists approximately 760,000 distinct CDR3 sequences, just under 25% occurring once. This sample was also put to use in a study of T cells of mothers and their children. From that paper: It was found that thymic selection shapes TCR recombination output similarly in related and unrelated pairs.

This rearrangement joins TRBV4-2 to TRBJ2-7; possibly TRBD1 for D (8 bases). Sequencing was performed on blood. The receptor's source is a boy between 5 and 17 years old in good health. CDR3 sequence: CASSQTGGVSYEQYF. DNA for the CDR3: TGTGCCAGCAGCCAAACAGGGGGGGTTTCCTACGAGCAGTACTTC.